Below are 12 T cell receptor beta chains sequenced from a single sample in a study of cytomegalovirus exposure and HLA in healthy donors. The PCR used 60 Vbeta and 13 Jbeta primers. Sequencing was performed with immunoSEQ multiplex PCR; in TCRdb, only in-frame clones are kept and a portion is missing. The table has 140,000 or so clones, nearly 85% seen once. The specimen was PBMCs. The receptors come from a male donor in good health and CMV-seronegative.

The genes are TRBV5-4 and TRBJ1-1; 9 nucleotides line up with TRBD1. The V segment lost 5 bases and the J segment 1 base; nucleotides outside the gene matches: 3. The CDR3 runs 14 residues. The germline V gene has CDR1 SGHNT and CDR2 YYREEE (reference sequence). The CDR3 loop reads CASRPGQGNTEAFF. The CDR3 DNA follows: TGTGCCAGCAGACCGGGACAGGGGAACACTGAAGCTTTCTTT. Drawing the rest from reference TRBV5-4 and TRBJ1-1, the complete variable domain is ETGVTQSPTHLIKTRGQQVTLRCSSQSGHNTVSWYQQALGQGPQFIFQYYREEENGRGNFPPRFSGLQFPNYSSELNVNALELDDSALYLCASRPGQGNTEAFFGQGTRLTVV.

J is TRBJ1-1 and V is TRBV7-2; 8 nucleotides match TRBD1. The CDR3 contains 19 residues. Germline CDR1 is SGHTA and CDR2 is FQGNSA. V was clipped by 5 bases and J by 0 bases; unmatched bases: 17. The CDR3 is CASSLVAQGARPLNTEAFF. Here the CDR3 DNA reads TGTGCCAGCAGCCTGGTAGCTCAGGGGGCGCGCCCCTTGAACACTGAAGCTTTCTTT.

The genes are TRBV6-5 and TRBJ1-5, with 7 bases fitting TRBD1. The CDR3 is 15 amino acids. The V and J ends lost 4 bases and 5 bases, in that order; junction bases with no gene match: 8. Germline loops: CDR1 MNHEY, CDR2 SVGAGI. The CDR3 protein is CASSSEQGRDQPQHF. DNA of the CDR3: TGTGCCAGCAGTTCCGAACAGGGGCGAGATCAGCCCCAGCATTTT.

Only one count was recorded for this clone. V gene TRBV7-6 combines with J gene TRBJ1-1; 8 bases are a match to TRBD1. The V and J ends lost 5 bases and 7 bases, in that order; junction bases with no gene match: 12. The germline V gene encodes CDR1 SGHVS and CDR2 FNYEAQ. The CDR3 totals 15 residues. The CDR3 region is CASSPTGVGKNEAFF. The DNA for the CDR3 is TGTGCCAGCAGCCCGACAGGGGTGGGTAAGAATGAAGCTTTCTTT.

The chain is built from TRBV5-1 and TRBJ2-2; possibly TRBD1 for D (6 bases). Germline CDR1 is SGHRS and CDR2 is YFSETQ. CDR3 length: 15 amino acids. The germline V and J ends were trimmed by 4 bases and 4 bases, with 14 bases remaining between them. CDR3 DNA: TGCGCCAGCAGCATAAATACAGGGTTCACCGGGGAGCTGTTTTTT. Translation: CASSINTGFTGELFF. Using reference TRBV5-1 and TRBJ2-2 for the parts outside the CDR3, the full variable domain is KAGVTQTPRYLIKTRGQQVTLSCSPISGHRSVSWYQQTPGQGLQFLFEYFSETQRNKGNFPGRFSGRQFSNSRSEMNVSTLELGDSALYLCASSINTGFTGELFFGEGSRLTVL.

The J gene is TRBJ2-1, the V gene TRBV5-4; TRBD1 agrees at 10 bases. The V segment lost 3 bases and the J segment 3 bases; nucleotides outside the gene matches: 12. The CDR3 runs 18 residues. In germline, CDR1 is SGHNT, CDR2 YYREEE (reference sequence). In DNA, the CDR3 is TGTGCCAGCAGCTCCGAGGCCCGACAGGGGGCAATCTACAATGAGCAGTTCTTC. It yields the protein CASSSEARQGAIYNEQFF.

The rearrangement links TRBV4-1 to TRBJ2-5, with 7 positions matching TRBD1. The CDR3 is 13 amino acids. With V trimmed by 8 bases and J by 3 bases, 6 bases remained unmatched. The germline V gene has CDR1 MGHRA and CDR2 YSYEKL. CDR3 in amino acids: CASGAGTEETQYF. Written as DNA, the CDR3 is TGCGCCAGCGGCGCCGGGACAGAAGAGACCCAGTACTTC.

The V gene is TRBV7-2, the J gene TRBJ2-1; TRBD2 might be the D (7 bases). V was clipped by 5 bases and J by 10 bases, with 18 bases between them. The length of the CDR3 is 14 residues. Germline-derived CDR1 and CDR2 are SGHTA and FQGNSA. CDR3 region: CASSPPWGGTEQFF. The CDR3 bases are TGTGCCAGCAGCCCCCCTTGGGGGGGCACGGAGCAGTTCTTC.

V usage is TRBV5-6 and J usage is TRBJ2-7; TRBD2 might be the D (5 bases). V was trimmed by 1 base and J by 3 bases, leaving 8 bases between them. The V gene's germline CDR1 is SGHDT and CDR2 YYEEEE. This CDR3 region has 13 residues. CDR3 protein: CASSLPEDYEQYF. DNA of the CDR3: TGTGCCAGCAGCTTGCCGGAGGACTACGAGCAGTACTTC. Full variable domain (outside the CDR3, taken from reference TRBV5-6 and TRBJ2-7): DAGVTQSPTHLIKTRGQQVTLRCSPKSGHDTVSWYQQALGQGPQFIFQYYEEEERQRGNFPDRFSGHQFPNYSSELNVNALLLGDSALYLCASSLPEDYEQYFGPGTRLTVT.

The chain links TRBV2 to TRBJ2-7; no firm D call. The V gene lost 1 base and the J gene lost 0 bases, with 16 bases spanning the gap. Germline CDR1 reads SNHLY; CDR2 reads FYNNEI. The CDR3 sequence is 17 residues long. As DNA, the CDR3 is TGTGCCAGCAGTGAAGAAGGCAGCCACTATTACTCCTACGAGCAGTACTTC. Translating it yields CASSEEGSHYYSYEQYF. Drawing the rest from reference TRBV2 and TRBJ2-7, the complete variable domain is EPEVTQTPSHQVTQMGQEVILRCVPISNHLYFYWYRQILGQKVEFLVSFYNNEISEKSEIFDDQFSVERPDGSNFTLKIRSTKLEDSAMYFCASSEEGSHYYSYEQYFGPGTRLTVT.

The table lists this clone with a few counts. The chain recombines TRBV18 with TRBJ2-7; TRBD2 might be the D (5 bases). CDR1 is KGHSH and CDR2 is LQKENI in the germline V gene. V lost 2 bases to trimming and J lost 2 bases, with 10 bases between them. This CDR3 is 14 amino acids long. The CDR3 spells CASSPADWTYEQYF. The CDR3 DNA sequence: TGTGCCAGCTCACCAGCGGACTGGACCTACGAGCAGTACTTC. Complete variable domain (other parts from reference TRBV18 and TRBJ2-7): NAGVMQNPRHLVRRRGQEARLRCSPMKGHSHVYWYRQLPEEGLKFMVYLQKENIIDESGMPKERFSAEFPKEGPSILRIQQVVRGDSAAYFCASSPADWTYEQYFGPGTRLTVT.

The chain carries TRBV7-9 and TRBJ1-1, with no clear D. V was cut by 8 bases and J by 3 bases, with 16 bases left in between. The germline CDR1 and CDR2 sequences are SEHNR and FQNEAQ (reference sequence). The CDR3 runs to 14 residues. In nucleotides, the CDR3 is TGTGCCAGCGAAATGGGAGTATTGGACACTGAAGCTTTCTTT. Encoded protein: CASEMGVLDTEAFF.